This T cell receptor (beta chain) was captured by sequencing in a study of cytomegalovirus exposure and HLA in healthy donors (dated by TCRdb to 2016 to 2017). For the study in its entirety: According to a later analysis, one platform produced both the 100 to 150 validation repertoires and the approximately 660 repertoires of the first cohort. High-throughput TCR immunosequencing, statistical association of individual TCRs with disease status, and machine learning were combined to predict cytomegalovirus infection status. The study aimed to test whether cataloging public T cell receptors could reveal signatures of past pathogen exposure. Along with the approximately 620-subject first cohort, a separate validation cohort of more than 90 different subjects was used.

The donors belonged to the validation cohort of over a hundred subjects, which was separate from the approximately 700-subject first cohort. The method was the immunoSEQ multiplex PCR assay. The original pipeline was this. A statistical classification framework was developed to diagnose cytomegalovirus status using the catalog of TCR beta chain sequences. TCRdb mirrors the immuneACCESS table, restricted to in-frame sequences. Some clones are absent from its copies; in checked studies, under half trace to an unresolved V gene, and the reason for the others is unknown. V, J and clone size are those of that table, while D and trimming were read from the DNA. Counted in this sample were about 110,000 clones; about nine tenths of them appeared once. The ten largest clones add up to less than 2.5% of the sample. Trimming costs V 6 bases and J 6 bases, and their ends lie 6 bases apart. As encoded in the germline V gene (reference sequence), CDR1 is MNHEY while CDR2 is SMNVEV. Reading from cysteine to phenylalanine, the CDR3 counts 11 amino acids. Only the CDR3 DNA stays, 33 bases, in frame from base 1.

General study outcomes and caveats: The study listed approximately 150 TCR beta chains as associated with cytomegalovirus. In a later analysis, TCRs clustered in the first cohort were found to also tend to co-occur in the 120 or so validation repertoires, with 90% to 95% of cluster scores above 0. The authors suggested that the approach could potentially be extended to other disease states and immunological phenotypes. The classifier was reported to diagnose cytomegalovirus status with high specificity and sensitivity in both the original cohort and the validation cohort. Across donors, most TCR sequences were observed very rarely, whereas some public TCRs were present in many individuals. A few of the identified cytomegalovirus-associated TCR beta chains were confirmed in vitro to be specific for cytomegalovirus antigens. The validation cohort had no HLA typing available for a later analysis, so co-occurrence within that cohort was assessed over all 120 or so repertoires.

As regards this clone: There is no known antigen for this receptor. No qualities accompany the bases; no much larger clone lies one base away.

The receptor was isolated from a woman younger than 35 in good health and CMV-seronegative. Source material: PBMCs. The V and J genes are TRBV27 and TRBJ2-1; possibly the D gene is TRBD1, per 5 matching bases. The CDR3 reads CASRRGNEQFF. The sequenced DNA: TGTGCCAGCAGAAGGGGCAATGAGCAGTTCTTC.